This T cell receptor (beta chain) was documented in a study of Graves' ophthalmopathy and Graves' hyperthyroidism. Germline V gene sequence: CDR1 SGHVS, CDR2 FQNEAQ. V lost 6 bases to trimming and J lost 4 bases, with 15 bases between them. The CDR3 has 15 residues. This clonotype was picked up a small number of times. None of the included patients had other autoimmune diseases, uncontrolled infections, pregnancy or lactation, as these led to exclusion. The authors amplified TCR beta CDR3 regions, and they did so from RNA transcripts for repertoire sequencing. HTBI-primed RT-PCR formed the first round, and a multiplex PCR formed the second. TCRdb recomputed calls from the multiplex PCR reads with MiXCR, one row per CDR3 protein. This sample has around 1.1 million distinct CDR3 sequences, with 35% to 40% found just once.

The chain has TRBV7-8 and TRBJ2-2, with D uncertain. The sequenced material came from peripheral blood or thyroid tissue (not recorded which). This clonotype was sampled from an adult man with Graves' hyperthyroidism. This CDR3 is CASSYSFSSTGELFF. CDR3 nucleotide sequence: TGTGCCAGCAGTTACTCGTTCTCCAGCACCGGGGAGCTGTTTTTT.